The rows below give T cell receptor beta chains drawn from one sample of a study of response to subunit inactivated influenza vaccine. MiXCR was run by TCRdb on the RT-PCR reads, yielding one entry per CDR3 protein. Among hundreds of thousands of distinct CDR3 sequences listed, about 15% were seen once. The source was CD4+ T cells sorted from PBMCs, collected roughly 24 months after vaccination. These receptors all come from a man in his fifties or sixties who received an inactivated influenza vaccine. The CDR3 runs from the conserved cysteine through the conserved F or W. For some rows the clone size is stated as once, few or many, or as a class when expanded; others skip it.

16 TRBJ2-2 NA TRBV28 CASTGRAVSGTGELFF
12 TRBJ1-2 few TRBV12-3/TRBV12-4 CASSGEVDGYTF
17 TRBJ1-4 NA TRBV20-1 CSARETLPMATNEKLFF
15 TRBJ2-7 many TRBV5-5 CASSRAQESSYEQYF
13 TRBJ2-6 NA TRBV7-2 CAIEGSGANVLTF
14 TRBJ2-1 NA TRBV20-1 CSAGGLAGDNEQFF
17 TRBJ2-1 NA TRBV11-2 CASSHARGFSSYNEQFF
18 TRBJ2-2 few TRBV11-2 CASSLFMTSGSRTGELFF
15 TRBJ1-6 NA TRBV5-6 CASSLEQGYNSPLHF
13 TRBJ2-7 NA TRBV4-2 CASSAMGAYEQYF
16 TRBJ1-5 NA TRBV12-3/TRBV12-4 CASSRLTGSSNQPQHF
14 TRBJ1-6 NA TRBV12-3/TRBV12-4 CASRTGTGDSPLHF
15 TRBJ1-1 few TRBV20-1 CSARHPGRGGTEAFF
15 TRBJ2-7 few TRBV21-1 CASIDRDSSSSEQYF
12 TRBJ2-1 many TRBV9 CASSSGAYEQFF
12 TRBJ2-5 NA TRBV20-1 CSAVDGKETQYF
13 TRBJ2-5 NA TRBV20-1 CSAGQRRQETQYF
13 TRBJ1-1 few TRBV2 CASRLKPNTEAFF
12 TRBJ2-2 few TRBV28 CASRLSELELFF
12 TRBJ2-1 NA TRBV3-1 CASRTPGTEQFF
17 TRBJ2-6 few TRBV29-1 CSVEELDRDSGANVLTF
17 TRBJ2-6 few TRBV20-1 CSARVFGQNSGANVLTF
17 TRBJ2-1 NA TRBV5-1 CASSQPPGQLIYNEQFF
14 TRBJ1-1 many TRBV3-1 CASSPRFGGQGAFF
18 TRBJ2-1 few TRBV20-1 CSASPGTSGRGLYGEQFF
13 TRBJ2-7 few TRBV7-2 CASSPAPSYEQYF
13 TRBJ2-3 NA TRBV20-1 CSARMGITDTQYF
14 TRBJ2-3 many TRBV7-2 CASSLAGGLDTQYF
13 TRBJ1-1 few TRBV10-3 CAISELDVAEAFF